Following are 13 T cell receptor beta chains from one sample sequenced in a study of blood T cell repertoires in COVID-19. Data came from immunoSEQ multiplex PCR; TCRdb stores just in-frame clones and leaves some out. The table includes some 190,000 clones, 80% to 90% detected once. Sequenced: peripheral blood. The receptors derive from an elderly woman with acute or convalescent COVID-19.

This clone has only a few counts. The V and J genes are TRBV2 and TRBJ2-2; D ambiguous. Per the germline V gene, CDR1 is SNHLY and CDR2 is FYNNEI. V lost 2 bases and J lost 4, with 8 bases in between. This CDR3 is 14 amino acids long. In nucleotides, the CDR3 is TGTGCCAGCAGTGAATACAGAACCACCGGGGAGCTGTTTTTT. This encodes CASSEYRTTGELFF.

The V call is TRBV11-3, the J call TRBJ2-3; TRBD1 matches at 7 bases. The CDR3 has 14 residues. Germline lookup yields CDR1 SGHNT and CDR2 YENEEA. V shed 5 bases and J 0 bases; nucleotides not matched to a gene: 2. CDR3 protein: CASSRDSSTDTQYF. DNA of the CDR3: TGTGCCAGCAGCCGGGACAGTAGCACAGATACGCAGTATTTT. Together with reference TRBV11-3 and TRBJ2-3, the CDR3 gives the full variable domain: EAGVVQSPRYKIIEKKQPVAFWCNPISGHNTLYWYLQNLGQGPELLIRYENEEAVDDSQLPKDRFSAERLKGVDSTLKIQPAELGDSAVYLCASSRDSSTDTQYFGPGTRLTVL.

This CDR3 reads CASSIRGGSGANVLTF. CDR3 nucleotide sequence: TGTGCCAGTAGCATACGGGGAGGCTCTGGGGCCAACGTCCTGACTTTC. V and J are TRBV19 and TRBJ2-6; maybe TRBD2 (6 bases). The CDR3 covers 16 residues. Looked up from germline, CDR1 is LNHDA and CDR2 is SQIVND (reference sequence). With 6 bases removed from V and 0 bases from J, the gap between germline ends came to 12 bases.

The chain joins TRBV6-5 to TRBJ1-1, with D perhaps matching TRBD1 (6 bases). Germline lookup yields CDR1 MNHEY and CDR2 SVGAGI. The CDR3 sequence is 15 residues long. V was trimmed by 4 bases and J by 0 bases, leaving 12 bases between them. Here the CDR3 reads CASSFQGLLNTEAFF. CDR3 in DNA: TGTGCCAGCAGTTTCCAGGGGCTACTGAACACTGAAGCTTTCTTT.

This clone was picked up a small number of times. The genes are TRBV18 and TRBJ1-1, with D hard to call. V was pared by 5 bases and J by 1 base, with 8 bases between. The germline V gene encodes CDR1 KGHSH and CDR2 LQKENI. This CDR3 contains 13 residues. In DNA form, the CDR3 reads TGTGCCAGCTCATCACTAGAGAACACTGAAGCTTTCTTT. Protein: CASSSLENTEAFF.

This clone was observed a single time. This chain uses TRBV14 with TRBJ2-5; TRBD1 might be the D (5 bases). The germline V gene has CDR1 SGHDN and CDR2 FVKESK. The CDR3 consists of 17 residues. V was pared by 3 bases and J by 7 bases, with 24 bases between. The DNA of the CDR3 is TGTGCCAGCAGCCAGCAAACGCCCCACAGGTTCCTCGGGACCCAGTACTTC. Protein: CASSQQTPHRFLGTQYF.

V gene TRBV28 combines with J gene TRBJ2-5; 13 bases align to TRBD2. Looked up from germline, CDR1 is MDHEN and CDR2 is SYDVKM. The CDR3 is made up of 17 amino acids. Trimming cost V 5 bases and J 4 bases; bases outside gene matches: 10. CDR3 protein: CASSPILAGGPRETQYF. For the CDR3, the DNA is TGTGCCAGCAGTCCAATACTAGCGGGAGGGCCGAGAGAGACCCAGTACTTC.

V is TRBV7-9 and J is TRBJ1-1, with D possibly being TRBD1 (6 bases). Germline CDR1 SEHNR, CDR2 FQNEAQ (reference sequence). CDR3 length: 12 residues. The V gene lost 4 bases and the J gene lost 11 bases, with 14 bases spanning the gap. CDR3 in amino acids: CASSSGQFEAFF. CDR3 sequence (DNA): TGTGCCAGCAGCTCCGGACAGTTTGAGGCTTTCTTT.

The V and J genes are TRBV5-6 and TRBJ2-4; 7 nucleotides match TRBD1. V trimming: 4 bases; J trimming: 8 bases; junction bases outside the gene matches: 3. CDR1 is SGHDT and CDR2 is YYEEEE in the germline V gene. The CDR3 runs to 12 residues. CDR3 sequence: CASSRDSYIQYF. DNA of the CDR3: TGTGCCAGCAGCAGGGACAGTTACATTCAGTACTTC.

In DNA form, the CDR3 reads TGCAGCGTTGGGACTCTCGATACGCAGTATTTT. It is translated as CSVGTLDTQYF. V gene TRBV29-1 combines with J gene TRBJ2-3, with D possibly TRBD2 on 5 matching bases. Germline CDR1 reads SQVTM; CDR2 reads ANQGSEA. The CDR3 contains 11 residues. Trimming shortened V by 4 bases and J by 6 bases, and 8 bases separated the two germline ends.

The chain recombines TRBV4-2 with TRBJ2-7; 9 positions match TRBD2. Germline V gene sequence: CDR1 LGHNA, CDR2 YNFKEQ. V shed 2 bases, J shed 2 bases, and the junction held 13 bases outside the gene matches. The CDR3 has 18 residues. This chain's CDR3 is CASSQLILSGSDTYEQYF. CDR3 nucleotide sequence: TGTGCCAGCAGCCAACTCATTCTTAGCGGGAGTGACACCTACGAGCAGTACTTC.

This chain links TRBV7-9 with TRBJ2-1; TRBD2 matches 16 bases. This CDR3 region has 13 residues. Germline V gives CDR1 SEHNR, CDR2 FQNEAQ (reference sequence). CDR3 residues: CGAGLAGGNEQFF. In DNA form, the CDR3 reads TGTGGCGCGGGACTAGCGGGAGGGAATGAGCAGTTCTTC.

This clone appeared a few times. The chain carries TRBV6-1 and TRBJ1-3; D is uncertain. The V gene's germline CDR1 is MNHNS and CDR2 SASEGT. V lost 3 bases to trimming and J lost 0 bases, with 9 bases between them. The CDR3 consists of 15 residues. The CDR3 is CASSESELSGNTIYF. The CDR3 nucleotides read TGTGCCAGCAGTGAGTCCGAACTCTCTGGAAACACCATATATTTT.